The 8 T cell receptor beta chains reported below all come from one sample, sequenced in a study of T cell repertoires in cytomegalovirus infection. TCRdb redid the calling of the reads with MiXCR, one entry per CDR3 protein. The data show 200,000 to 300,000 distinct CDR3 sequences, over 9% seen once. The sequenced material came from PBMCs. These receptors originate from a human donor in good health (CMV status not recorded). Some clones in this sample may be carry-over from other donors' samples.

This clonotype came up many times. The chain has TRBV24-1 and TRBJ1-2; D call uncertain. Trimming cost V 4 bases and J 7 bases, with 18 bases left between them. The CDR3 has 15 residues. Germline V gene lookup returns CDR1 KGHDR and CDR2 SFDVKD. The CDR3 sequence: CATSDDWTSFSGYTF. The CDR3 DNA reads as TGTGCCACCAGTGACGATTGGACCTCTTTCTCTGGCTACACCTTC.

The chain couples TRBV7-9 to TRBJ2-3; the D gene is possibly TRBD2 (6 bases). The CDR3 totals 16 residues. The V gene lost 5 bases and the J gene lost 0 bases, with 15 bases spanning the gap. Per the germline V gene, CDR1 is SEHNR and CDR2 is FQNEAQ (reference sequence). Written as DNA, the CDR3 is TGTGCCAGCAGCCTGGACGGAGGGTTGAGCACAGATACGCAGTATTTT. It codes for CASSLDGGLSTDTQYF.

The chain uses TRBV12-5 and TRBJ2-5; D not certain. CDR1 is LGHNT, CDR2 FRNRAP, per germline. This CDR3 contains 13 residues. V lost 0 bases and J lost 4, with 6 bases in between. The CDR3, as DNA: TGTGCTAGTGGTTTGGTACCAGGAGAGACCCAGTACTTC. Amino acid sequence: CASGLVPGETQYF.

This chain's CDR3 is CASSQVGGFAEQYF. Written as DNA, the CDR3 is TGTGCCAGCAGCCAAGTCGGGGGGTTCGCCGAGCAGTACTTC. The chain carries TRBV3-1 and TRBJ2-7; 7 bases agree with TRBD2. V shed 1 base and J 6 bases; nucleotides not matched to a gene: 6. Germline CDR1 and CDR2: LGHDT and YNNKEL (reference sequence). The CDR3 is 14 residues long.

This clonotype turned up a few times. This chain uses TRBV5-1 with TRBJ2-7; D might be TRBD2 (6 bases). The CDR3 runs to 14 residues. V was shortened by 4 bases and J by 2 bases, with 13 bases between the two germline ends. Germline CDR1 reads SGHRS; CDR2 reads YFSETQ. The CDR3 region is CASSGRSTTYEQYF. The CDR3 DNA follows: TGCGCCAGCAGCGGGAGGTCGACAACCTACGAGCAGTACTTC. The entire variable domain, with the rest obtained from reference TRBV5-1 and TRBJ2-7, is as follows: KAGVTQTPRYLIKTRGQQVTLSCSPISGHRSVSWYQQTPGQGLQFLFEYFSETQRNKGNFPGRFSGRQFSNSRSEMNVSTLELGDSALYLCASSGRSTTYEQYFGPGTRLTVT.

The rearrangement uses TRBV10-3 and TRBJ1-3, with TRBD1 matching over 7 bases. The V segment lost 2 bases and the J segment 8 bases; nucleotides outside the gene matches: 0. Germline V gives CDR1 ENHRY, CDR2 SYGVKD. CDR3 size: 12 residues. CDR3 sequence: CAISETGDTIYF. CDR3 bases: TGTGCCATCAGTGAGACAGGGGACACCATATATTTT.

In its sample, this clonotype was seen many times. The CDR3 DNA reads TGCGCCAGCAGCTTGCTGGGGCACTCCTACGAGCAGTACTTC. It translates to CASSLLGHSYEQYF. V and J are TRBV5-1 and TRBJ2-7, with D maybe TRBD1 (5 bases). V gave up 1 base and J gave up 0 bases, with 8 bases separating them. This CDR3 contains 14 residues. Germline CDR1 and CDR2: SGHRS and YFSETQ.

This clonotype was seen repeatedly, ten times or more. The chain recombines TRBV7-2 with TRBJ2-1; TRBD2 is a possible D gene (5 bases). This CDR3 spans 14 amino acids. Germline V lookup: CDR1 SGHTA, CDR2 FQGNSA. V gave up 5 bases and J gave up 8 bases, with 16 bases separating them. CDR3 nucleotide sequence: TGTGCCAGCAGCCGGACTCCTAGGGTCGATGAGCAGTTCTTC. Encoded protein: CASSRTPRVDEQFF.